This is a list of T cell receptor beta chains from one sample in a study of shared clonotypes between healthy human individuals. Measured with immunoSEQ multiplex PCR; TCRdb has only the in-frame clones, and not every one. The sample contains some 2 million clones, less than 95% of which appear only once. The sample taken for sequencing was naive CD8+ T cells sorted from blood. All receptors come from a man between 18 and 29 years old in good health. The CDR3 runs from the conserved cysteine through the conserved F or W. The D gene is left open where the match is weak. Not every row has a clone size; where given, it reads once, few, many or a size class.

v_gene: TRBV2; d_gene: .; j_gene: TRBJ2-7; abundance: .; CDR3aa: CASSDPWASDEQYF; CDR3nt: TGTGCCAGCAGTGACCCCTGGGCTAGCGACGAGCAGTACTTC
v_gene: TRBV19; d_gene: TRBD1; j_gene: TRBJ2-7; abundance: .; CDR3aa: CASSSGDRGPSEDEQYF; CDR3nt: TGTGCCAGTAGTTCCGGAGACAGGGGGCCCTCCGAGGACGAGCAGTACTTC
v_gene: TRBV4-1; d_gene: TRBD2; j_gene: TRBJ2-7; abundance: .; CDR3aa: CASSQEPTSGRLYEQYF; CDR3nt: TGCGCCAGCAGCCAAGAGCCGACTAGCGGGCGGCTCTACGAGCAGTACTTC
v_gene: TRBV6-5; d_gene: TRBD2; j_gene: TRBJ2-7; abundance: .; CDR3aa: CASSYSTSGSFYEQYF; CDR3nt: TGTGCCAGCAGTTACTCGACTAGCGGGAGTTTCTACGAGCAGTACTTC
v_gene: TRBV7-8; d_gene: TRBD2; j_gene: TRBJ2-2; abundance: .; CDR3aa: CASSFSLAGDPNTGELFF; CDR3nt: TGTGCCAGCAGCTTTTCGCTAGCGGGGGACCCGAACACCGGGGAGCTGTTTTTT
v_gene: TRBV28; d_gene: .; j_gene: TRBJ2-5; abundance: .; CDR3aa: CASSPGAAETQYF; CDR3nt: TGTGCCAGCAGCCCAGGGGCCGCAGAGACCCAGTACTTC
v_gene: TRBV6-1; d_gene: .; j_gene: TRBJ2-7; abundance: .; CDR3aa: CASSDAPYVTYEQYF; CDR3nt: TGTGCCAGCAGTGATGCCCCATATGTTACCTACGAGCAGTACTTC
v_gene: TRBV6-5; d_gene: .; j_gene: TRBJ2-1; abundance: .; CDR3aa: CASSFSANEQFF; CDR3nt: TGTGCCAGCAGTTTTTCGGCCAATGAGCAGTTCTTC
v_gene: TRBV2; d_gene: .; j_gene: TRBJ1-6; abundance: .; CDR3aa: CASRKGDSPLHF; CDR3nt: TGTGCCAGCAGAAAAGGGGATTCACCCCTCCACTTT
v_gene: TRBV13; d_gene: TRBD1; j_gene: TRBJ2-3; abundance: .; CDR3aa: CASSLGGQGTDTQYF; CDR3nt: TGTGCCAGCAGCCTTGGGGGACAGGGGACAGATACGCAGTATTTT
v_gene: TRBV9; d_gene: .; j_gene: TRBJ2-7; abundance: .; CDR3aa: CASSGSPSYEQYF; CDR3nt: TGTGCCAGCTCTGGCAGCCCGAGCTACGAGCAGTACTTC
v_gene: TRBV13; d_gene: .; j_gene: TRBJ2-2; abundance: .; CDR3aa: CASSFGAGHTGELFF; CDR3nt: TGTGCCAGCAGCTTCGGGGCAGGGCACACCGGGGAGCTGTTTTTT
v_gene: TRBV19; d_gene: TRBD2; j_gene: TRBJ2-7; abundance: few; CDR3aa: CASSPGTSGYEQYF; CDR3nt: TGTGCCAGTAGTCCAGGGACTAGCGGCTACGAGCAGTACTTC
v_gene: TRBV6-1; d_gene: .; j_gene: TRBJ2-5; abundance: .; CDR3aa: CASGRGEETQYF; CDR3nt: TGTGCCAGCGGGAGGGGGGAAGAGACCCAGTACTTC
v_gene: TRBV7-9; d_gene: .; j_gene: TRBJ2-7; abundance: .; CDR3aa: CASSTVTYEQYF; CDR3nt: TGTGCCAGCAGCACCGTTACGTACGAGCAGTACTTC
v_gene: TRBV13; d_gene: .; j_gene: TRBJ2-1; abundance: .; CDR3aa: CASSLVEGSSYNEQFF; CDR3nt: TGTGCCAGCAGCTTAGTGGAGGGAAGCTCCTACAATGAGCAGTTCTTC
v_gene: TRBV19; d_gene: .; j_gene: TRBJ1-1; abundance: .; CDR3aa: CASSARQSVTEAFF; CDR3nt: TGTGCCAGTAGTGCGAGACAGTCGGTGACTGAAGCTTTCTTT
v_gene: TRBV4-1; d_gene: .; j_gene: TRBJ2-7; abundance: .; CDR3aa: CASSRGYEQYF; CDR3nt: TGCGCCAGCAGTCGGGGTTACGAGCAGTACTTC
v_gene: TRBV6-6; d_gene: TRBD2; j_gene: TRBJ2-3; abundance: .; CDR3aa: CASSYSSGGSTDTQYF; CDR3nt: TGTGCCAGCAGTTACTCGTCGGGAGGAAGCACAGATACGCAGTATTTT
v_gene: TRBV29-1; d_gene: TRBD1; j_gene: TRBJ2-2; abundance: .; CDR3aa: CSVVPGGFGELFF; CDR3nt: TGCAGCGTTGTCCCAGGGGGCTTCGGGGAGCTGTTTTTT
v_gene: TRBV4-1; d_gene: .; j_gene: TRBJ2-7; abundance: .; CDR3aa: CASSAEKAYEQYF; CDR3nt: TGCGCCAGCAGTGCAGAAAAAGCCTACGAGCAGTACTTC
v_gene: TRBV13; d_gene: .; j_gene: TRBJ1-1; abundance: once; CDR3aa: CASSFLEGANTEAFF; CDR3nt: TGTGCCAGCAGCTTCCTGGAAGGAGCCAACACTGAAGCTTTCTTT
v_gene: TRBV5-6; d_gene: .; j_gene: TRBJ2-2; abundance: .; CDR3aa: CASSTIWGTGELFF; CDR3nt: TGTGCCAGCAGCACTATCTGGGGCACCGGGGAGCTGTTTTTT
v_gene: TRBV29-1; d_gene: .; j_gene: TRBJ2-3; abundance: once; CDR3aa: CSVDPGQFADTQYF; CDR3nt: TGCAGCGTTGACCCAGGGCAGTTCGCAGATACGCAGTATTTT